These 26 T cell receptor beta chains were all obtained from the same sample, sequenced in a study of neurological immune-mediated disorders. TCRdb fed the 5' RACE reads into MiXCR, producing one record per CDR3 protein. The sample contains 50,000 to 70,000 distinct CDR3 sequences, 10% to 15% of which appear only once. Sequenced material: PBMCs. All receptors come from an older woman with HTLV-1-associated myelopathy (HAM/TSP).

In its sample, this clonotype was seen many times. The J gene is TRBJ2-1, the V gene TRBV5-1, with D perhaps matching TRBD1 (6 bases). V dropped 2 bases and J dropped 13 bases, with 19 bases sitting between them. This CDR3 region has 14 residues. Per germline, CDR1 SGHRS and CDR2 YFSETQ. Written as DNA, the CDR3 is TGCGCCAGCAGCTTCATGGGACAAAACATCACCCAGTTCTTC. Amino acid sequence: CASSFMGQNITQFF. Complete variable domain (other parts from reference TRBV5-1 and TRBJ2-1): KAGVTQTPRYLIKTRGQQVTLSCSPISGHRSVSWYQQTPGQGLQFLFEYFSETQRNKGNFPGRFSGRQFSNSRSEMNVSTLELGDSALYLCASSFMGQNITQFFGPGTRLTVL.

CDR3 amino acids: CTGRRQETQYF. The DNA of the CDR3 is TGCACTGGACGGCGACAAGAGACCCAGTACTTC. The V and J genes are TRBV20-1 and TRBJ2-5; D not certain. The CDR3 is made up of 11 amino acids. Germline V gives CDR1 DFQATT, CDR2 SNEGSKA (reference sequence).

The sample holds many counts of this clonotype. The rearrangement uses TRBV12-5 and TRBJ2-5; TRBD1 matches 7 bases. Germline CDR1 and CDR2: LGHNT and FRNRAP. This CDR3 spans 15 amino acids. Unmatched junction bases numbered 6, after V lost 5 bases and J lost 0 bases. The CDR3 here is CASGGPGQYQETQYF. The DNA for the CDR3 is TGTGCTAGTGGTGGCCCGGGACAGTACCAAGAGACCCAGTACTTC.

This clonotype was recorded at least ten times. The V call is TRBV11-2, the J call TRBJ2-3; D ambiguous. The V end lost 5 bases, the J end lost 5 bases, and 11 bases lay between the germline ends. The CDR3 runs to 13 residues. The V gene's germline CDR1 is SGHAT and CDR2 FQNNGV. The CDR3 sequence is CASSHRGEDTQYF. DNA of the CDR3: TGTGCCAGCAGCCACCGAGGCGAAGATACGCAGTATTTT.

This clonotype came up many times. The chain combines TRBV12-3 or TRBV12-4 with TRBJ2-3; either TRBD1 or TRBD2 may supply D (5 bases each). The CDR3 is 14 residues long. V lost 7 bases and J lost 3, with 14 bases in between. CDR3 sequence (DNA): TGTGCCAGCACCTCAGGGACCCTTACAGATACGCAGTATTTT. It yields the protein CASTSGTLTDTQYF.

This clonotype came up a few times. The rearrangement joins TRBV6-5 to TRBJ2-7, with D maybe TRBD2 (5 bases). The length of the CDR3 is 11 residues. V lost 5 bases to trimming and J lost 6 bases, with 8 bases between them. In germline, CDR1 is MNHEY, CDR2 SVGAGI. CDR3 region: CASSTRFEQYF. In DNA form, the CDR3 reads TGTGCCAGCAGTACTAGGTTCGAGCAGTACTTC.

This clonotype has ten or more counts. DNA for the CDR3: TGTGCCAGCAGCGTAGAGGTCTCAGTCCCAACTTACAATGAGCAGTTCTTC. Translating it yields CASSVEVSVPTYNEQFF. V usage is TRBV9 and J usage is TRBJ2-1; D call uncertain. Trimming took 0 bases from V and 4 from J, leaving 17 bases between them. Germline CDR1 and CDR2: SGDLS and YYNGEE. This CDR3 has 17 amino acids.

This rearrangement joins TRBV5-1 to TRBJ2-5, with 7 positions matching TRBD2. Trimming removed 0 bases from V and 4 bases from J; junction bases left unmatched: 3. The CDR3 length is 14 residues. The V gene's germline CDR1 is SGHRS and CDR2 YFSETQ. CDR3 region: CASSLGAGAETQYF. In nucleotides, the CDR3 is TGCGCCAGCAGCTTGGGGGCGGGAGCAGAGACCCAGTACTTC.

This clonotype has ten or more counts. The chain links TRBV5-1 to TRBJ1-2, with D perhaps matching TRBD1 (6 bases). The V end lost 3 bases, the J end lost 4 bases, and 16 bases lay between the germline ends. Germline CDR1 SGHRS, CDR2 YFSETQ. This CDR3 has 15 residues. CDR3: CASSSGWGQGYGYTF. The CDR3 DNA reads as TGCGCCAGCAGCTCAGGTTGGGGGCAGGGCTATGGCTACACCTTC.

This clonotype was seen many times. The rearrangement joins TRBV20-1 to TRBJ2-1; TRBD2 might be the D (7 bases). Germline loops: CDR1 DFQATT, CDR2 SNEGSKA (reference sequence). Trimming left V 0 bases short and J 1 base short, with 19 bases between. The CDR3 is 18 amino acids. The CDR3 loop is CSAREIPEGGRSYNEQFF. The CDR3 bases are TGCAGTGCTAGAGAGATCCCCGAGGGGGGGCGGTCCTACAATGAGCAGTTCTTC.

This clonotype has at least ten counts. The V gene is TRBV12-3 or TRBV12-4, the J gene TRBJ2-1; a weak D match, TRBD1 (6 bases). V lost 2 bases to trimming and J lost 8 bases, with 10 bases between them. This CDR3 spans 13 amino acids. Here the CDR3 reads CASSLPPGDEQFF. CDR3 nucleotides: TGTGCCAGCAGTTTACCGCCAGGGGATGAGCAGTTCTTC.

This clonotype was found many times. This chain connects TRBV6-5 to TRBJ1-6; unclear D gene. Between the trimmed V and J ends, which lost 4 bases and 0 bases, there was a span of 4 bases. The CDR3 runs to 14 residues. CDR1 is MNHEY, CDR2 SVGAGI, per germline. CDR3 in DNA: TGTGCCAGCAGTTGGGCCTCCTATAATTCACCCCTCCACTTT. Encoded protein: CASSWASYNSPLHF.

This clonotype was counted many times. The chain is built from TRBV29-1 and TRBJ1-5, with D perhaps TRBD1 (5 bases). The V end was cut by 5 bases, the J end by 8 bases, with 13 bases between. The CDR3 extends over 12 amino acids. Germline values: CDR1 SQVTM, CDR2 ANQGSEA. In DNA form, the CDR3 reads TGCAGCGTTTGGGGCTTGGGGGAGCCCCAGCATTTT. This gives the protein CSVWGLGEPQHF.

This clonotype was found a few times. The chain employs TRBV7-9 and TRBJ2-7; D call uncertain. Looked up from germline, CDR1 is SEHNR and CDR2 is FQNEAQ (reference sequence). Trimming removed 1 base from V and 2 bases from J, with 9 bases in between. This CDR3 spans 14 amino acids. The CDR3 DNA reads TGTGCCAGCAGCTTAGAGTCCGGACCCTACGAGCAGTACTTC. It encodes CASSLESGPYEQYF.

This clonotype was picked up many times. V usage is TRBV7-6 and J usage is TRBJ2-5; D not certain. Looked up from germline, CDR1 is SGHVS and CDR2 is FNYEAQ. The V end lost 0 bases, the J end lost 2 bases, and 10 bases lay between the germline ends. This CDR3 region has 15 residues. This chain's CDR3 is CASSLAFGRQETQYF. CDR3 nucleotides: TGTGCCAGCAGCTTAGCATTCGGCAGACAAGAGACCCAGTACTTC. Looking up the rest from reference TRBV7-6 and TRBJ2-5 gives the full variable domain: GAGVSQSPRYKVTKRGQDVALRCDPISGHVSLYWYRQALGQGPEFLTYFNYEAQQDKSGLPNDRFSAERPEGSISTLTIQRTEQRDSAMYRCASSLAFGRQETQYFGPGTRLLVL.

The table lists this clonotype with many counts. V gene TRBV29-1 combines with J gene TRBJ1-1; 8 bases align to TRBD1. This CDR3 is 12 amino acids long. V shed 6 bases, J shed 4 bases, and the junction held 4 bases outside the gene matches. In germline, CDR1 is SQVTM, CDR2 ANQGSEA. CDR3 sequence (DNA): TGCAGCGTGCTGACAGGGGTCACTGAAGCTTTCTTT. Translating gives CSVLTGVTEAFF.

This clonotype was detected ten times or more. The chain couples TRBV7-6 to TRBJ2-5; a possible D gene is TRBD1 (6 bases). The CDR3 sequence is 15 residues long. Trimming removed 5 bases from V and 1 base from J, with 14 bases in between. The germline gives CDR1 SGHVS, CDR2 FNYEAQ. CDR3 protein: CASSPSRGFQETQYF. Written as DNA, the CDR3 is TGTGCCAGCAGCCCCTCTAGGGGGTTCCAAGAGACCCAGTACTTC.

There are many counts of this clonotype. This chain uses TRBV5-1 with TRBJ2-7, with 9 bases that match TRBD2. After removal of 0 bases from V and 3 bases from J, the junction contained 13 bases not matched to a gene. CDR3 length: 18 amino acids. Germline V gene data show CDR1 as SGHRS and CDR2 as YFSETQ. The CDR3 protein is CASSLDDSGSHANYEQYF. The DNA of the CDR3 is TGCGCCAGCAGCTTGGATGATAGCGGGAGCCACGCCAACTACGAGCAGTACTTC.

This clonotype came up many times. This chain uses TRBV27 with TRBJ1-5; D uncertain. Trimming took off 9 bases at V and 0 bases at J, with 9 bases between the two ends. Per the germline V gene, CDR1 is MNHEY and CDR2 is SMNVEV (reference sequence). This CDR3 is built from 13 residues. The CDR3: CARPRASNQPQHF. The CDR3 coding sequence is TGTGCCAGACCAAGGGCTAGCAATCAGCCCCAGCATTTT.

This clonotype showed up many times. This chain links TRBV20-1 with TRBJ1-2; D gene unclear. Trimming removed 0 bases at V and 3 bases at J, with 14 bases between. In germline, CDR1 is DFQATT, CDR2 SNEGSKA (reference sequence). This CDR3 has 15 residues. The CDR3: CSARDLYGKDYGYTF. CDR3 nucleotides: TGCAGTGCTAGAGATCTTTATGGGAAAGACTATGGCTACACCTTC.

This clonotype showed up many times. The V gene is TRBV5-1, the J gene TRBJ2-5, with TRBD1 matching 12 bases. The CDR3 runs to 17 residues. The ends lost 0 bases at V and 1 base at J; junction bases unmatched: 4. Germline V gene data show CDR1 as SGHRS and CDR2 as YFSETQ. In DNA form, the CDR3 reads TGCGCCAGCAGCTTGGGGCCGGGACAGGGGGCCCAAGAGACCCAGTACTTC. Translated, it gives CASSLGPGQGAQETQYF. The complete variable domain, with remaining parts taken from reference TRBV5-1 and TRBJ2-5, reads KAGVTQTPRYLIKTRGQQVTLSCSPISGHRSVSWYQQTPGQGLQFLFEYFSETQRNKGNFPGRFSGRQFSNSRSEMNVSTLELGDSALYLCASSLGPGQGAQETQYFGPGTRLLVL.

This clonotype has at least ten counts. The J gene is TRBJ1-1, the V gene TRBV10-3; no clear D gene. The ends were cut back, 6 bases at V and 1 base at J, with 9 bases in the middle. The CDR3 contains 13 residues. Per germline, CDR1 ENHRY and CDR2 SYGVKD. The CDR3: CAISFSENTEAFF. The CDR3, as DNA: TGTGCCATCAGCTTCAGCGAGAACACTGAAGCTTTCTTT.

This clonotype was found many times. The V and J genes are TRBV5-1 and TRBJ2-7; D not resolved. The CDR3 covers 13 residues. Trimming stripped 1 base from V and 4 bases from J, with 9 bases between. Germline V gives CDR1 SGHRS, CDR2 YFSETQ. CDR3 amino acids: CASSLRDGYEQYF. The CDR3 DNA reads TGCGCCAGCAGCTTGCGTGACGGATACGAGCAGTACTTC.

The table lists this clonotype with many counts. This chain links TRBV3-1 with TRBJ2-5; TRBD2 matches at 9 bases. J was trimmed by 4 bases and V by 4 bases; bases with no gene match: 4. The germline V gene has CDR1 LGHDT and CDR2 YNNKEL (reference sequence). The CDR3 is 14 amino acids. DNA for the CDR3: TGTGCCAGCAGCCTAGCGGGAGTAGTAGAGACCCAGTACTTC. Protein: CASSLAGVVETQYF.

This clonotype was observed many times. The gene calls are TRBV5-1 and TRBJ2-7; no clear D gene. Deletions cut 3 bases from V and 7 bases from J, with 23 bases between. The CDR3 is 16 amino acids. Germline V lookup: CDR1 SGHRS, CDR2 YFSETQ. As DNA, the CDR3 is TGCGCCAGCAGCTGGGCCCCTAGGAACCTCAACCAGGAGCAGTACTTC. Residues: CASSWAPRNLNQEQYF.

This clonotype was found many times. The J gene is TRBJ2-1, the V gene TRBV12-3 or TRBV12-4, with TRBD2 matching 15 bases. V lost 6 bases to trimming and J lost 1 base; unmatched junction nucleotides: 4. The CDR3 covers 17 residues. CDR3 bases: TGTGCCAGCAGCGGACTAGCGGGAGGGCGGTCCTACAATGAGCAGTTCTTC. Translated: CASSGLAGGRSYNEQFF.